Given below is one TCR beta chain in context. Its antigen is currently unknown. The data stem from a study of Graves' ophthalmopathy and Graves' hyperthyroidism. The V end was cut by 4 bases, the J end by 2 bases, with 18 bases between. This CDR3 has 16 residues. The V gene's germline CDR1 is MGHDK and CDR2 SYGVNS. Broader study findings: Blood also contained most of the expanded thyroid clonotypes above 0.001 frequency.

Amplifying from RNA transcripts, the study obtained TCR beta CDR3 regions. The library came from an HTBI-primed first-round RT-PCR and a second-round multiplex PCR. TCRdb redid the calling of the multiplex PCR reads with MiXCR, one entry per CDR3 protein. The table has about 740,000 distinct CDR3 sequences, 40% seen once. This receptor was obtained from an adult man with Graves' ophthalmopathy. J is TRBJ2-7 and V is TRBV25-1, with D unresolved. Sample: peripheral blood. CDR3 in DNA: TGTGCCAGCAGTGCTAGTCAGCAGGCACGACCCTACGAGCAGTACTTC. This translates into CASSASQQARPYEQYF.